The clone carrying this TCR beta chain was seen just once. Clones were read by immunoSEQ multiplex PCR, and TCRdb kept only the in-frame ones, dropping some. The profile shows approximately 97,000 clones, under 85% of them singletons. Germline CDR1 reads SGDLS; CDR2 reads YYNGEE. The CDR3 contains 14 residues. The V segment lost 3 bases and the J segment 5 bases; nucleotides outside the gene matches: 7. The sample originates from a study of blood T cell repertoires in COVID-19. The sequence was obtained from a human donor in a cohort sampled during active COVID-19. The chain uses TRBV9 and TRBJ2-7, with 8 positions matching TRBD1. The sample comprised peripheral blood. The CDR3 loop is CASSAIDRGHEQYF. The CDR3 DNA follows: TGTGCCAGCAGCGCTATAGACAGGGGCCACGAGCAGTACTTC.